This is a list of T cell receptor beta chains from one sample in a study of T-cell reconstitution after alpha-beta-depleted transplantation in children. One entry per CDR3 protein, called by TCRdb with MiXCR from the PCR reads. Of fewer than 750,000 distinct CDR3 sequences listed, roughly 23% were seen once; the top ten hold less than 15%. The starting material was PBMCs, mostly from graft donor cells, obtained 360 days after TCRalphabeta/CD19-depleted stem cell transplant. These receptors were collected from a boy under two years old who had a stem cell transplant for acute myeloid leukemia, so the T cells may come from the graft donor. Each CDR3 is given with its conserved first and last residue. The D gene is left open where the match is weak. A row's size may be missing; if present it is once, few, many or a size class.

clone_size j_call d_call v_call cdr3_aa cdr3_nt
- TRBJ2-1 - TRBV9 CASSVRDWAYNEQFF TGTGCCAGCAGCGTCCGGGACTGGGCCTACAATGAGCAGTTCTTC
- TRBJ1-2 - TRBV10-2 CASSESLRGQAYGYTF TGCGCCAGCAGTGAGTCACTTAGGGGTCAGGCCTATGGCTACACCTTC
many TRBJ2-2 TRBD2 TRBV5-5 CASSIRLAGIRAGELFF TGTGCCAGCAGCATAAGACTAGCCGGAATTAGGGCCGGGGAGCTGTTTTTT
- TRBJ2-1 TRBD1 TRBV28 CASSSPGTGSGNEQFF TGTGCCAGCAGTTCTCCCGGGACAGGGAGTGGCAATGAGCAGTTCTTC
- TRBJ2-3 TRBD2 TRBV10-3 CAISEPGLATDTQYF TGTGCCATCAGTGAACCGGGACTAGCGACAGATACGCAGTATTTT
few TRBJ1-2 - TRBV15 CATSRDLGQKDGYTF TGTGCCACCAGCAGAGACCTCGGACAAAAAGATGGCTACACCTTC
few TRBJ2-2 - TRBV6-1 CASGRKPGANTGELFF TGTGCCAGCGGAAGGAAGCCCGGCGCGAACACCGGGGAGCTGTTTTTT
many TRBJ1-2 TRBD1 TRBV5-1 CASSIEGKTGVVGYTF TGCGCCAGCAGCATCGAGGGGAAGACAGGGGTTGTTGGCTACACCTTC
- TRBJ1-5 - TRBV12-3/TRBV12-4 CASSFQVYQPQHF TGTGCCAGCAGTTTCCAGGTTTACCAGCCCCAGCATTTT
- TRBJ2-1 - TRBV12-3/TRBV12-4 CASSLFSRPGPYNEQFF TGTGCCAGCAGTTTATTTTCCCGCCCTGGCCCATACAATGAGCAGTTCTTC
many TRBJ2-7 - TRBV20-1 CSARGRGPPYEQYF TGCAGTGCTAGAGGCAGGGGACCACCCTACGAGCAGTACTTC
many TRBJ2-5 - TRBV18 CASSPGHLQETQYF TGTGCCAGCTCACCGGGACACCTACAAGAGACCCAGTACTTC
- TRBJ1-2 - TRBV7-2 CASSFGQTNGYTF TGTGCCAGCAGCTTCGGTCAGACCAATGGCTACACCTTC
- TRBJ2-1 - TRBV20-1 CSATGNYNEQFF TGCAGTGCTACGGGGAACTACAATGAGCAGTTCTTC
- TRBJ2-3 TRBD1 TRBV25-1 CAAVGQGADTQYF TGTGCCGCCGTGGGACAGGGGGCAGATACGCAGTATTTT
few TRBJ1-6 TRBD1 TRBV7-9 CASSPDRLNSPLHF TGTGCCAGCAGCCCGGACAGGCTAAATTCACCCCTCCACTTT
- TRBJ1-1 TRBD1 TRBV9 CASRGGTGGMNTEAFF TGTGCCAGCAGGGGAGGGACAGGGGGGATGAACACTGAAGCTTTCTTT
few TRBJ1-1 - TRBV24-1 CATSDPQGGTEAFF TGTGCCACCAGTGATCCCCAGGGAGGCACTGAAGCTTTCTTT
few TRBJ2-5 TRBD1 TRBV25-1 CASSEGTAQETQYF TGTGCCAGCAGTGAGGGGACAGCCCAAGAGACCCAGTACTTC
few TRBJ2-1 - TRBV7-2 CASRTGTINEQFF TGTGCCAGCAGGACGGGGACAATCAATGAGCAGTTCTTC
many TRBJ2-3 - TRBV13 CASSPYGPDTQYF TGTGCCAGCAGCCCCTACGGGCCGGATACGCAGTATTTT
- TRBJ2-1 - TRBV12-3/TRBV12-4 CASTQPSGSSYNEQFF TGTGCCAGCACCCAGCCCAGCGGGTCTTCCTACAATGAGCAGTTCTTC
- TRBJ2-5 - TRBV15 CATSPSLIWETQYF TGTGCCACCAGTCCTTCCCTAATATGGGAGACCCAGTACTTC
- TRBJ2-7 - TRBV5-6 CASSLSCEQYF TGTGCCAGCAGTCTATCCTGCGAGCAGTACTTC
- TRBJ2-3 - TRBV2 CASSEYWQLSTDTQYF TGTGCCAGCAGTGAGTATTGGCAGCTGAGCACAGATACGCAGTATTTT
- TRBJ2-1 TRBD2 TRBV24-1 CATSDLAGGYNEQFF TGTGCCACCAGTGATCTAGCGGGGGGCTACAATGAGCAGTTCTTC
many TRBJ2-5 - TRBV29-1 CSVEPFVFPEGETQYF TGCAGCGTTGAACCCTTCGTGTTTCCAGAGGGAGAGACCCAGTACTTC
few TRBJ2-1 - TRBV6-1 CASTLRLGVQFF TGTGCCAGCACCCTAAGACTAGGGGTTCAGTTCTTC
- TRBJ2-5 - TRBV28 CASSPRDGGGETQYF TGTGCCAGCAGTCCCCGGGACGGAGGTGGGGAGACCCAGTACTTC
- TRBJ2-3 - TRBV24-1 CATSDLNQGLDTQYF TGTGCCACCAGTGATTTGAATCAGGGTCTGGATACGCAGTATTTT
- TRBJ2-5 - TRBV20-1 CRGRGGASGKETQYF TGCAGGGGACGAGGGGGGGCCTCGGGTAAAGAGACCCAGTACTTC
- TRBJ2-3 TRBD2 TRBV20-1 CSARGTSRPTDTQYF TGCAGTGCTAGAGGGACTAGCCGCCCCACAGATACGCAGTATTTT
- TRBJ2-7 - TRBV20-1 CSARAGRSYEQYF TGCAGTGCTAGAGCGGGCCGTTCCTACGAGCAGTACTTC
few TRBJ2-5 - TRBV20-1 CSAPTTGAKETQYF TGCAGTGCTCCGACGACGGGGGCCAAGGAGACCCAGTACTTC
- TRBJ2-7 TRBD1 TRBV27 CASSLWDRTYEQYF TGTGCCAGCAGTTTATGGGACAGGACCTACGAGCAGTACTTC
- TRBJ2-2 TRBD1 TRBV15 CATSRQGRTGELFF TGTGCCACCAGTAGACAGGGTCGCACCGGGGAGCTGTTTTTT
many TRBJ1-5 - TRBV15 CATGEGQPQHF TGTGCCACCGGGGAAGGACAGCCCCAGCATTTT
few TRBJ2-7 TRBD2 TRBV4-3 CASSQDSAGLWEQYF TGCGCCAGCAGCCAAGATTCAGCGGGGCTCTGGGAGCAGTACTTC
- TRBJ2-5 - TRBV6-2/TRBV6-3 CASSYIGDQETQYF TGTGCCAGCAGTTACATCGGGGACCAAGAGACCCAGTACTTC
- TRBJ2-2 - TRBV30 CAWSGSGELFF TGTGCCTGGAGTGGGTCCGGGGAGCTGTTTTTT
- TRBJ2-3 TRBD2 TRBV7-2 CASSLASSGGEDTQYF TGTGCCAGCAGCTTAGCGTCTAGCGGGGGGGAAGATACGCAGTATTTT
many TRBJ2-1 - TRBV20-1 CSARAPSSYNEQFF TGCAGTGCTAGGGCCCCGAGCTCCTACAATGAGCAGTTCTTC
- TRBJ2-5 - TRBV28 CASSTRMGSARETQYF TGTGCCAGCAGTACCCGGATGGGCTCCGCACGAGAGACCCAGTACTTC
many TRBJ2-5 - TRBV12-3/TRBV12-4 CASSSPEGETQYF TGTGCCAGCTCCTCCCCTGAGGGGGAGACCCAGTACTTC
- TRBJ1-1 TRBD1 TRBV28 CASTPTGQGYTEAFF TGTGCCAGCACCCCCACGGGACAGGGATACACTGAAGCTTTCTTT
many TRBJ2-7 - TRBV4-3 CASSQYRGLYEQYF TGCGCCAGCAGCCAGTACAGGGGACTCTACGAGCAGTACTTC
many TRBJ2-5 TRBD1 TRBV10-2 CASSGSDRASEGQYF TGCGCCAGCAGTGGGTCGGACAGGGCCAGCGAGGGCCAGTACTTC
few TRBJ1-2 TRBD1 TRBV20-1 CSARVTGNNYGYTF TGCAGTGCCAGGGTGACAGGGAACAACTATGGCTACACCTTC
few TRBJ2-7 - TRBV20-1 CSARGGQPTTPNEQYF TGCAGTGCTAGAGGGGGCCAGCCGACCACCCCCAACGAGCAGTACTTC
- TRBJ2-1 - TRBV3-1 CASSQRYNEQFF TGTGCCAGCAGCCAAAGGTACAATGAGCAGTTCTTC